The next 30 T cell receptor beta chains were all read from a single sample in a study of early T cells in non-severe SARS-CoV-2 infection. TCRdb passed the 5' RACE reads through MiXCR, listing each CDR3 protein once. Of under 60,000 distinct CDR3 sequences in the sample, about 9.4% were seen once. Sample: whole blood. The receptor source for this set is an adult who was a healthcare worker with PCR-confirmed SARS-CoV-2 infection or an uninfected control (not recorded which).

This chain uses TRBV5-1 with TRBJ2-3; D not certain. CDR1 is SGHRS, CDR2 YFSETQ, per germline. Deletions cut 0 bases from V and 5 bases from J, with 7 bases between. CDR3 length: 13 residues. Here the CDR3 DNA reads TGCGCCAGCAGCTTGGGTCCGTTAGATACGCAGTATTTT. Its protein is CASSLGPLDTQYF.

This clonotype was counted ten times or more. CDR3 residues: CATSDIRTGLSTDTQYF. The CDR3 nucleotides read TGTGCCACCAGTGATATCCGGACAGGGCTAAGCACAGATACGCAGTATTTT. This chain joins TRBV24-1 and TRBJ2-3; 8 bases are shared with TRBD1. The CDR3 sequence is 17 residues long. Looked up from germline, CDR1 is KGHDR and CDR2 is SFDVKD. The V segment lost 3 bases and the J segment 0 bases; nucleotides outside the gene matches: 7.

This clonotype was found a few times. This chain connects TRBV2 to TRBJ2-5; 14 bases fit TRBD2. The CDR3 runs to 16 residues. V lost 6 bases, J lost 4 bases, and 7 bases stayed unmatched. Germline CDR1 reads SNHLY; CDR2 reads FYNNEI. The CDR3: CASSGTGLAGAETQYF. The DNA of the CDR3 is TGTGCCAGCAGCGGAACGGGACTAGCGGGAGCAGAGACCCAGTACTTC.

This clonotype has ten or more counts. CDR3 bases: TGTGCCACCAGCAGAGATGGTTCCGGGGGCGGAAACACCATATATTTT. This translates into CATSRDGSGGGNTIYF. The chain recombines TRBV15 with TRBJ1-3, with D tentatively TRBD1 (6 bases). The V and J ends lost 0 bases and 4 bases respectively, with 13 bases between them. The germline CDR1 and CDR2 sequences are LNHNV and YYDKDF (reference sequence). The CDR3 length is 16 residues.

This clonotype has more than one count but fewer than ten. The rearrangement links TRBV4-1 to TRBJ2-7; D might be TRBD1 (5 bases). The ends were cut back, 4 bases at V and 9 bases at J, with 19 bases in the middle. Germline loops: CDR1 MGHRA, CDR2 YSYEKL. CDR3 length: 14 amino acids. The CDR3 region has the DNA TGCGCCAGCAGCCCCAGGGTATCGAAGGATCTGCAGTACTTC. This sequence encodes CASSPRVSKDLQYF.

This clonotype was counted a few times. The V call is TRBV6-1, the J call TRBJ2-1; no clear D. CDR3 length: 15 amino acids. The V end was cut by 1 base, the J end by 4 bases, with 11 bases between. Germline V lookup: CDR1 MNHNS, CDR2 SASEGT. CDR3 sequence: CASSEDRDFYNEQFF. In nucleotides, the CDR3 is TGTGCCAGCAGTGAAGACAGAGACTTTTACAATGAGCAGTTCTTC.

V is TRBV12-3 or TRBV12-4 and J is TRBJ2-1; D remains unclear. V was shortened by 7 bases and J by 5 bases, with 12 bases between the two germline ends. There are 13 residues in the CDR3. The CDR3 nucleotides are TGTGCCAGCACCGCCAGACGAGACAATGAGCAGTTCTTC. Translated: CASTARRDNEQFF.

Only a few counts were recorded for this clonotype. The V call is TRBV19, the J call TRBJ2-3; D might be TRBD1 or TRBD2, each matching 5 bases. The V gene lost 3 bases and the J gene lost 6 bases, with 13 bases spanning the gap. The CDR3 is 14 residues long. Germline V gene sequence: CDR1 LNHDA, CDR2 SQIVND (reference sequence). The CDR3 sequence is CASSMGVVADTQYF. CDR3 coding DNA: TGTGCCAGTAGTATGGGGGTGGTAGCGGATACGCAGTATTTT.

The chain joins TRBV12-3 or TRBV12-4 to TRBJ2-5; a weak D match, TRBD1 (7 bases). The ends were cut back, 8 bases at V and 2 bases at J, with 18 bases in the middle. The CDR3 is 15 residues long. This CDR3 is CASLRGTASQETQYF. The CDR3 bases are TGTGCCAGCCTCCGCGGGACAGCCTCACAAGAGACCCAGTACTTC.

The chain joins TRBV2 to TRBJ2-7, with TRBD2 as a possible D gene (6 bases). Germline V gene lookup returns CDR1 SNHLY and CDR2 FYNNEI. The ends were cut back, 6 bases at V and 0 bases at J, with 9 bases in the middle. CDR3 length: 13 amino acids. The CDR3 bases are TGTGCCAGCAGCAAGGACTACTCCTACGAGCAGTACTTC. This translates into CASSKDYSYEQYF.

This chain joins TRBV29-1 and TRBJ2-6; 7 positions agree with TRBD2. The CDR3 is 15 amino acids. With 8 bases clipped from V and 0 bases from J, the junction kept 7 bases outside the gene matches. The germline gives CDR1 SQVTM, CDR2 ANQGSEA. For the CDR3, the DNA is TGCAGCACCCGGGGGGACGCCTCTGGGGCCAACGTCCTGACTTTC. This codes for CSTRGDASGANVLTF.

This clonotype was observed at least ten times. The chain carries TRBV12-3 or TRBV12-4 and TRBJ1-3; TRBD1 might be the D (6 bases). There are 15 residues in the CDR3. V lost 6 bases, J lost 1 base, and 13 bases lay in between. In DNA form, the CDR3 reads TGTGCCAGCAGACAAACAGGGAAATCTGGAAACACCATATATTTT. Protein: CASRQTGKSGNTIYF.

This clonotype was detected many times. This chain connects TRBV6-4 to TRBJ2-1; TRBD2 might be the D (6 bases). Germline CDR1 reads MRHNA; CDR2 reads SNTAGT. Trimming left V 0 bases short and J 0 bases short, with 6 bases between. This CDR3 contains 15 residues. The DNA for the CDR3 is TGTGCCAGCAGTGACTCAGCGGGCTCCTACAATGAGCAGTTCTTC. Translated: CASSDSAGSYNEQFF.

This clonotype was observed at least ten times. V gene TRBV12-3 or TRBV12-4 combines with J gene TRBJ2-5, with 7 bases matching TRBD1. This CDR3 is built from 15 residues. The V and J ends lost 1 base and 2 bases, in that order; junction bases with no gene match: 4. The CDR3 sequence is CASSLEDRTQETQYF. CDR3 nucleotide sequence: TGTGCCAGCAGTTTAGAGGACAGGACGCAAGAGACCCAGTACTTC.

This clonotype was seen ten or more times. The chain recombines TRBV12-3 or TRBV12-4 with TRBJ2-7; 9 nucleotides line up with TRBD1. The CDR3 totals 16 residues. The V segment lost 5 bases and the J segment 3 bases; nucleotides outside the gene matches: 11. CDR3 in amino acids: CASSPITGTGSYEQYF. DNA of the CDR3: TGTGCCAGCAGTCCTATAACCGGGACAGGGAGCTACGAGCAGTACTTC.

The chain is built from TRBV6-6 and TRBJ1-1; TRBD1 matches at 7 bases. Trimming cost V 5 bases and J 9 bases; bases outside gene matches: 6. Germline V gives CDR1 MNHNY, CDR2 SVGAGI (reference sequence). The CDR3 contains 12 residues. The CDR3 spells CASSPLTGKAFF. The CDR3 nucleotides read TGTGCCAGCAGTCCCTTGACAGGGAAAGCTTTCTTT.

This clonotype has ten or more counts. The gene calls are TRBV18 and TRBJ2-1, with 11 nucleotides matching TRBD2. The CDR3 spans 15 residues. CDR1 is KGHSH and CDR2 is LQKENI in the germline V gene. V shed 6 bases, J shed 2 bases, and the junction held 3 bases outside the gene matches. This CDR3 is CASSRLAGTYNEQFF. CDR3 nucleotide sequence: TGTGCCAGCTCCCGACTAGCGGGGACCTACAATGAGCAGTTCTTC.

This clonotype appeared many times. The V gene is TRBV3-1, the J gene TRBJ2-3; D might be TRBD1 or TRBD2, each matching 5 bases. The germline V gene has CDR1 LGHDT and CDR2 YNNKEL (reference sequence). Deletions cut 4 bases from V and 5 bases from J, with 13 bases between. The CDR3 extends over 14 amino acids. The CDR3, as DNA: TGTGCCAGCAGCCCGACGGGGCGCGTAGATACGCAGTATTTT. Protein product: CASSPTGRVDTQYF.

This clonotype has ten or more counts. V is TRBV6-5 and J is TRBJ1-2; 7 bases are a match to TRBD1. Germline CDR1 is MNHEY and CDR2 is SVGAGI. The junction had 5 bases not matched to a gene; V was cut back by 5 bases and J by 8 bases. This CDR3 has 12 amino acids. The CDR3 here is CASSARTGGYTF. The CDR3 DNA follows: TGTGCCAGCAGTGCCAGGACAGGAGGCTACACCTTC.

The chain recombines TRBV5-8 with TRBJ2-2, with D perhaps TRBD1 (6 bases). Germline CDR1 SGHTS, CDR2 YDEGEE. Trimming left V 5 bases short and J 2 bases short, with 13 bases between. The CDR3 consists of 15 residues. The chain's CDR3 is CASSPQGHNTGELFF. The DNA for the CDR3 is TGTGCCAGCAGTCCCCAGGGACATAACACCGGGGAGCTGTTTTTT.

This clonotype showed up many times. This rearrangement joins TRBV28 to TRBJ2-5; 10 bases agree with TRBD1. The length of the CDR3 is 15 residues. Germline V gene data show CDR1 as MDHEN and CDR2 as SYDVKM. V shed 6 bases and J 5 bases; nucleotides not matched to a gene: 9. The CDR3: CASRLPDRGRETQYF. The CDR3, as DNA: TGTGCCAGCAGGCTTCCTGACAGGGGGCGTGAGACCCAGTACTTC.

This clonotype was found many times. The chain links TRBV11-2 to TRBJ2-1; a possible D gene is TRBD2 (6 bases). V dropped 1 base and J dropped 10 bases, with 11 bases sitting between them. Germline V lookup: CDR1 SGHAT, CDR2 FQNNGV. This CDR3 region has 13 residues. CDR3 in amino acids: CASSLGLEREQFF. CDR3 bases: TGTGCCAGCAGCTTAGGACTAGAGCGCGAGCAGTTCTTC.

This clonotype was observed a handful of times. The chain uses TRBV20-1 and TRBJ1-3; 9 positions match TRBD1. The CDR3 is made up of 14 amino acids. The V segment lost 5 bases and the J segment 5 bases; nucleotides outside the gene matches: 7. CDR1 DFQATT and CDR2 SNEGSKA come from the germline V gene (reference sequence). The CDR3 DNA follows: TGCAGTGCTGGGGCCGGGACAGGGAGAAACACCATATATTTT. It yields the protein CSAGAGTGRNTIYF.

This clonotype was observed a handful of times. The CDR3 DNA is TGTGCCAGCACCCGGGCGGCCCCTGAGCCCCAGCATTTT. This sequence encodes CASTRAAPEPQHF. V is TRBV6-2 or TRBV6-3 and J is TRBJ1-5; D gene unclear. Germline V CDR1 and CDR2: MNHEY, SVGEGT. Trimming stripped 7 bases from V and 8 bases from J, with 15 bases between. CDR3 length: 13 amino acids.

This clonotype has a count of ten or more. The chain combines TRBV3-1 with TRBJ1-2; 10 nucleotides match TRBD1. CDR1 and CDR2 (germline): LGHDT, YNNKEL (reference sequence). The V segment lost 4 bases and the J segment 7 bases; nucleotides outside the gene matches: 6. The CDR3 totals 14 residues. This chain's CDR3 is CASSPRDRGFGYTF. DNA of the CDR3: TGTGCCAGCAGCCCCAGGGACAGGGGTTTTGGCTACACCTTC.

This clonotype was detected ten times or more. This rearrangement joins TRBV24-1 to TRBJ1-5; D is undetermined. Trimming cost V 6 bases and J 0 bases, with 8 bases left between them. This CDR3 comprises 14 residues. Germline values: CDR1 KGHDR, CDR2 SFDVKD. CDR3 bases: TGTGCCACCAGTATCAGTAATAGCAATCAGCCCCAGCATTTT. Encoded protein: CATSISNSNQPQHF.

The chain is built from TRBV6-2 or TRBV6-3 and TRBJ2-3, with D tentatively TRBD1 (5 bases). Per germline, CDR1 MNHEY and CDR2 SVGEGT. The CDR3 extends over 13 amino acids. Deletions cut 7 bases from V and 4 bases from J, with 12 bases between. The DNA for the CDR3 is TGTGCCAGCACCGAGAAAGGGGCAGATACGCAGTATTTT. This gives the protein CASTEKGADTQYF.

This clonotype came up a few times. J is TRBJ1-4 and V is TRBV4-1; D ambiguous. The CDR3 is 13 amino acids. CDR1 and CDR2 from the germline V gene are MGHRA and YSYEKL. V gave up 2 bases and J gave up 0 bases, with 1 base separating them. The CDR3 coding sequence is TGCGCCAGCAGCCAAACAACTAATGAAAAACTGTTTTTT. This gives the protein CASSQTTNEKLFF.

The gene calls are TRBV29-1 and TRBJ2-3; 7 bases are a match to TRBD1. This CDR3 is built from 14 residues. CDR1 and CDR2 (germline): SQVTM, ANQGSEA. With 8 bases clipped from V and 1 base from J, the junction kept 9 bases outside the gene matches. CDR3 region: CSFGRTGRTDTQYF. CDR3 DNA: TGCAGCTTTGGTCGGACAGGCCGCACAGATACGCAGTATTTT.

The rearrangement uses TRBV5-1 and TRBJ2-3, with D perhaps given as TRBD1 or TRBD2 (5 bases each). Trimming cost V 0 bases and J 6 bases, with 32 bases left between them. Looked up from germline, CDR1 is SGHRS and CDR2 is YFSETQ. The CDR3 sequence is 21 residues long. Written as DNA, the CDR3 is TGCGCCAGCAGCTTGGGTACATGGAGAGGGGAAAGACGCGTCAAATCGGATACGCAGTATTTT. It codes for CASSLGTWRGERRVKSDTQYF.